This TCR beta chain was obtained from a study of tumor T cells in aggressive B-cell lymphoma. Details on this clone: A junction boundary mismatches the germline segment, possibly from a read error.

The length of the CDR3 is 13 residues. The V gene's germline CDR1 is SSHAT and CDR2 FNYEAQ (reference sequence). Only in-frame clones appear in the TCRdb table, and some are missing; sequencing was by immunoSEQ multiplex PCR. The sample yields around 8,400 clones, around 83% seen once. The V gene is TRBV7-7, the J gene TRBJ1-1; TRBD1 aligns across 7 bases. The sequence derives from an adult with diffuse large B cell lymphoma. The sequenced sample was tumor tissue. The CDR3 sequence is CASSQGENTEAFF. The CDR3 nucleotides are TGTGCTAGCAGCCAGGGGGAGAACACTGAAGCTTTCTTT.